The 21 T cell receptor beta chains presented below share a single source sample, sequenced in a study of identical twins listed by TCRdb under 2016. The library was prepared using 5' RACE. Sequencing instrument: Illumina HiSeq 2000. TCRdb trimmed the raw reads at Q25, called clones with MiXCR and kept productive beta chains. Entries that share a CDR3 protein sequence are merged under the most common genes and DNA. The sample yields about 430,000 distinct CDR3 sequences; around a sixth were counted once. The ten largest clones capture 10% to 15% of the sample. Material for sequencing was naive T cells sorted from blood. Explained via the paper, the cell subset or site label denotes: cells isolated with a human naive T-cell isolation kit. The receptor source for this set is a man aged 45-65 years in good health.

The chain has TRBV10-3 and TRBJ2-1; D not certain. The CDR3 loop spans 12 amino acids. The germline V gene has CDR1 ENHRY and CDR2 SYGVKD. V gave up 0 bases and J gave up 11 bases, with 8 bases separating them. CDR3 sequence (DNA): TGTGCCATCAGTGAGTCTGGTCCGAAGCAGTTCTTC. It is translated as CAISESGPKQFF.

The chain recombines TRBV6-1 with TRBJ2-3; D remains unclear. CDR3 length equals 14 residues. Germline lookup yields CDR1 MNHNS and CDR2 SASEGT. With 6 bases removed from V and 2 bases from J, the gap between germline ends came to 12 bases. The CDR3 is CASSPGEVTDTQYF. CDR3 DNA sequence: TGTGCCAGCAGCCCTGGGGAAGTCACAGATACGCAGTATTTT.

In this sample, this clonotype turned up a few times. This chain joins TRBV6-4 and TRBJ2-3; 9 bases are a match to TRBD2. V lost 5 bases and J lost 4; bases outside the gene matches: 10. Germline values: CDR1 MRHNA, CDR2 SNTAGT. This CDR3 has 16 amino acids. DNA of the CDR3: TGTGCCAGCAGTCGGGCTAGCGGGACGGGTGCAGATACGCAGTATTTT. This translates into CASSRASGTGADTQYF.

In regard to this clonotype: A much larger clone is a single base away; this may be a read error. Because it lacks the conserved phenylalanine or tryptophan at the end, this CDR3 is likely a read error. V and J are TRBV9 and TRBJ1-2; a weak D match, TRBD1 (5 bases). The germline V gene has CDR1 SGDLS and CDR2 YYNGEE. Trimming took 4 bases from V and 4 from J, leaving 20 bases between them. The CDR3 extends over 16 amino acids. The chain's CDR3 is CASSPQDNRGFYGYTL. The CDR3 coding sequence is TGTGCCAGCAGCCCCCAAGACAACCGGGGGTTCTATGGCTACACCCTC.

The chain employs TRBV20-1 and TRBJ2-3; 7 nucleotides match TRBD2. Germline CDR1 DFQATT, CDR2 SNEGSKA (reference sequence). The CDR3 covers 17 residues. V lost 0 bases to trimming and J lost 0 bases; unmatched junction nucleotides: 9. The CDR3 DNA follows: TGCAGTGCTAGAGATTGGCGAGGGACTACTAGCACAGATACGCAGTATTTT. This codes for CSARDWRGTTSTDTQYF.

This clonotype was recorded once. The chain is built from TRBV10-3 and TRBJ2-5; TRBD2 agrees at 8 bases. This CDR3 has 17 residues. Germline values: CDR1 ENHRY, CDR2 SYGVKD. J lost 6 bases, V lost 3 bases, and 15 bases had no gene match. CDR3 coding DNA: TGTGCCATCAGTGATTCCGGCGGGGGGCGTCCCCGGAAGACCCAGTACTTC. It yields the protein CAISDSGGGRPRKTQYF.

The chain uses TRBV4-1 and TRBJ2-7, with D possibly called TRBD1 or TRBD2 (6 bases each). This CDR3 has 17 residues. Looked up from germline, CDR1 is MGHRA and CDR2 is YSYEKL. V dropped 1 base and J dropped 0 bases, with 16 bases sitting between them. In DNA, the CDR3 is TGCGCCAGCAGCCAAGCGCTATGGGGGGCGGTCTCCTACGAGCAGTACTTC. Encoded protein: CASSQALWGAVSYEQYF.

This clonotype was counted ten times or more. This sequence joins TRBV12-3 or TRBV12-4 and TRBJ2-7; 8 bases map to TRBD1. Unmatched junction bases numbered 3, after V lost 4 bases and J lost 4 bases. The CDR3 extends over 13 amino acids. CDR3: CASSSYRGYEQYF. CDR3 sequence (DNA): TGTGCCAGCAGTTCCTACAGGGGGTACGAGCAGTACTTC.

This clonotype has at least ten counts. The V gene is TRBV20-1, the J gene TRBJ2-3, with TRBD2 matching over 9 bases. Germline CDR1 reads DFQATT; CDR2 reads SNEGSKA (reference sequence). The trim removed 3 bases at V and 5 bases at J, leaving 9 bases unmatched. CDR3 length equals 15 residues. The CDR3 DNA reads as TGCAGTGCTAGTAGGGCGGGGGGGCATATAGATACGCAGTATTTT. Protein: CSASRAGGHIDTQYF.

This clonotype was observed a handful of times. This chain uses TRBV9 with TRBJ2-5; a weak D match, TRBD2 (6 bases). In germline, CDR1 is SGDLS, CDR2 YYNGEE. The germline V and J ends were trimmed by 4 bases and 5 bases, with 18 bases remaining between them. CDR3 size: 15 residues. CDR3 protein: CASSKGDPAGETQYF. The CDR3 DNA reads TGTGCCAGCAGCAAAGGGGACCCGGCGGGGGAGACCCAGTACTTC.

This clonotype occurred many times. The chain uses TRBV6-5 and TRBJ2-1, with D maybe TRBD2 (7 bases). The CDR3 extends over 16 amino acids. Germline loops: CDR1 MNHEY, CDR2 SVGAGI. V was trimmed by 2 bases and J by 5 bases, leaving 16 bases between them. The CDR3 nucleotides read TGTGCCAGCAGTTACATGGGGAGGGGGATTGACAATGAGCAGTTCTTC. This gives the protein CASSYMGRGIDNEQFF.

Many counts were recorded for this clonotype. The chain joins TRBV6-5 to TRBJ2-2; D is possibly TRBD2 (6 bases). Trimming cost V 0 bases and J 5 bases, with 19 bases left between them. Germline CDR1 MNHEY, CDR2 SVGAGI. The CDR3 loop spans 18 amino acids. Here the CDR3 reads CASSYSISGQGGTGELFF. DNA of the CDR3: TGTGCCAGCAGTTACTCGATAAGTGGGCAGGGAGGTACCGGGGAGCTGTTTTTT.

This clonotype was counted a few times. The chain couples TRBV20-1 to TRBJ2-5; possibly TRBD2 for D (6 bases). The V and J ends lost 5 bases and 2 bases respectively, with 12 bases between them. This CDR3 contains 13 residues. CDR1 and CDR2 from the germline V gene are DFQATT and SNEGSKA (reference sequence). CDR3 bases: TGCAGTGCTGACCGGGACTCACAAGAGACCCAGTACTTC. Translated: CSADRDSQETQYF.

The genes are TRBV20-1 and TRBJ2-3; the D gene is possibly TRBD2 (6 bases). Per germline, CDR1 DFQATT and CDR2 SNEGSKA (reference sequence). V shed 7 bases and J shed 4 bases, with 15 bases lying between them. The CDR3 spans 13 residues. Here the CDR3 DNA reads TGCAGTGGATCCGGGGGAGCGGCAGATACGCAGTATTTT. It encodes CSGSGGAADTQYF.

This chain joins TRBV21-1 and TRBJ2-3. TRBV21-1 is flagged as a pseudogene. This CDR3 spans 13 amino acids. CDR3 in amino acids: CASSKPSPDTQYF. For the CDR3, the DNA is TGTGCCAGCAGCAAACCATCGCCAGATACGCAGTATTTT.

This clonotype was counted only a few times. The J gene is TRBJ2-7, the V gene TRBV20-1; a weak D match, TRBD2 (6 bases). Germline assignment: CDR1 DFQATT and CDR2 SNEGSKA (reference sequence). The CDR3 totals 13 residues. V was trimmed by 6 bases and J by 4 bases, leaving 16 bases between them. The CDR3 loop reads CSAPRGDRYEQYF. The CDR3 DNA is TGCAGTGCGCCCCGCGGGGATCGGTACGAGCAGTACTTC.

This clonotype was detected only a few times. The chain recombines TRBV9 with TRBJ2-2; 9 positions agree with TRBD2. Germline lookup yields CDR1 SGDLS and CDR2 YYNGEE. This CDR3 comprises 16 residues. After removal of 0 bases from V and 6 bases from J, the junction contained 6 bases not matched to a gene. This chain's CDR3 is CASSVDSGSEAGELFF. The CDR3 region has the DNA TGTGCCAGCAGCGTAGATAGCGGGAGTGAGGCCGGGGAGCTGTTTTTT.

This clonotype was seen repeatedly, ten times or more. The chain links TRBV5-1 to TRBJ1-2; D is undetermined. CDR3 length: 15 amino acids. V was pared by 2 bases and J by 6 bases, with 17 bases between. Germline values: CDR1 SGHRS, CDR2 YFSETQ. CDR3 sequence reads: CASSFQTTGPNGYTF. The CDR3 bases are TGCGCCAGCAGCTTCCAGACAACCGGGCCCAATGGCTACACCTTC.

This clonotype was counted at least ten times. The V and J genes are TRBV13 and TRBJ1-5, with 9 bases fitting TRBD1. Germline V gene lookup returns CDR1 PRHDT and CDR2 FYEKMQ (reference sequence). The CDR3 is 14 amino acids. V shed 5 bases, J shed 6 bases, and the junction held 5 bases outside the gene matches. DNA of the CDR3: TGTGCCAGCAGCCGACAGGGGGTAAGTCAGCCCCAGCATTTT. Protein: CASSRQGVSQPQHF.

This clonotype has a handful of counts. The CDR3 DNA reads as TGTGCCAGCAGTAAAGGATTCGGGACAAGGTTCGCTGAAGCTTTCTTT. Amino acids: CASSKGFGTRFAEAFF. This chain links TRBV6-1 with TRBJ1-1, with a tentative D call TRBD1 (6 bases). Per the germline V gene, CDR1 is MNHNS and CDR2 is SASEGT. The CDR3 length is 16 residues. Trimming cost V 5 bases and J 6 bases, with 22 bases left between them.

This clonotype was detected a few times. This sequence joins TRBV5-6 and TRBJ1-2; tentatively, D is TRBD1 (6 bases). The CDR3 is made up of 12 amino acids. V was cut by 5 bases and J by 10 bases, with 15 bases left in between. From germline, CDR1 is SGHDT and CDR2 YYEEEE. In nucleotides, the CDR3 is TGTGCCAGCAGTCGAGACAGGCGGGACTACACCTTC. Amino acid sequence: CASSRDRRDYTF.